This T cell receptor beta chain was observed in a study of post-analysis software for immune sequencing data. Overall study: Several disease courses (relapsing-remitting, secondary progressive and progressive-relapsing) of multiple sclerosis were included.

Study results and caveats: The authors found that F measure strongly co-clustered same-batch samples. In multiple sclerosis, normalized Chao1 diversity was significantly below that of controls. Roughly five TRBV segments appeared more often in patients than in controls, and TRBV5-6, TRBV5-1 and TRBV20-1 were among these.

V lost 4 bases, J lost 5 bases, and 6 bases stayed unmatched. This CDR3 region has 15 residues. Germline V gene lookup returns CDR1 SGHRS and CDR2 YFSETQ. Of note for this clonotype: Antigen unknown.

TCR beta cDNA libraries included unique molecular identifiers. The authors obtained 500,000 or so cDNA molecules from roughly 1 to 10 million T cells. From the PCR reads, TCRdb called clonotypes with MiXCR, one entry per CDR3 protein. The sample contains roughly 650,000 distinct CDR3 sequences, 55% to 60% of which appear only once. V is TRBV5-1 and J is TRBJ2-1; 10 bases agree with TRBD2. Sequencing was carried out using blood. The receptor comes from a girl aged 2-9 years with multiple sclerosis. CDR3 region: CASSMGLANNNEQFF. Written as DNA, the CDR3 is TGCGCCAGCAGCATGGGACTAGCGAACAACAATGAGCAGTTCTTC.